These T cell receptor beta chains were read from a single sample in a study of T cell repertoires in cytomegalovirus infection. TCRdb analysed the reads with MiXCR anew, one entry per CDR3 protein. The sample consists of around 100,000 distinct CDR3 sequences, roughly 41% of them appearing once. The antigens these receptors bind are not known. Sequenced here: CD8+ T cells from cultured PBMCs, sampled from culture after CMV antigen stimulation. These receptor sequences come from a human donor in good health (CMV status not recorded). Some clones in this sample may be carry-over from other donors' samples. Each CDR3 is given without its conserved first and last residue. Fields, in order: V gene, J gene, clone size, CDR3 protein. A clone size is listed for some rows: how often the clone was seen (once, few, many), or a class if it is expanded.

TRBV7-6	TRBJ2-6	few	ASSLAPAGRAGANVLT
TRBV10-2	TRBJ1-5	NA	ATGGQGGQPQH
TRBV6-6	TRBJ2-1	NA	ASSSGTSWNEQF
TRBV10-2	TRBJ1-5	NA	ASSGIPNQPQH
TRBV7-3	TRBJ2-3	few	ASSSSGGITDTQY
TRBV29-1	TRBJ2-1	NA	SGGQGRYNEQF
TRBV7-8	TRBJ2-1	few	ASSSAGTSGNNEQF
TRBV6-8	TRBJ2-1	NA	ASSYSLAGGPTNEQF
TRBV4-1	TRBJ2-7	NA	ASSQEIRHAYEQY
TRBV7-9	TRBJ2-3	NA	ASSPARAPGDTQY
TRBV7-6	TRBJ2-1	few	ASSLLAGSSYNEQF
TRBV12-3/TRBV12-4	TRBJ2-4	NA	ASSFVRGIIQY
TRBV12-3/TRBV12-4	TRBJ1-1	NA	ASSPTGVAF
TRBV20-1	TRBJ1-5	few	SARAGFNQPQH
TRBV7-2	TRBJ2-5	NA	ASSLDSGGGETQY
TRBV6-6	TRBJ2-6	NA	ASSSHAGTGGYSGANVLT
TRBV2	TRBJ2-7	NA	AKGAGGYEQY
TRBV6-2/TRBV6-3	TRBJ1-5	NA	ASSYGAGTGDQPQH
TRBV19	TRBJ2-7	few	ASSIGGDRFYEQY
TRBV19	TRBJ1-2	NA	TSTTAVGLIYGYT
TRBV12-3/TRBV12-4	TRBJ2-7	NA	ASSPTGAPREQY
TRBV4-1	TRBJ1-1	few	ASSLRGMNTEAF
TRBV4-1	TRBJ1-1	NA	ASSQVQGDTEAF
TRBV20-1	TRBJ1-1	NA	SAYRDGALNTEAF
TRBV7-2	TRBJ1-6	few	ASSFRDRHSPLH
TRBV15	TRBJ2-7	NA	ATSPTGDEQY
TRBV7-6	TRBJ2-5	many	ASSLAGGQETQY
TRBV7-8	TRBJ2-1	NA	ASSDSEWVSYNEQF
TRBV7-6	TRBJ2-1	few	ASSFIGNEQF
TRBV20-1	TRBJ1-5	many	SAGGVGQPQH
TRBV5-6	TRBJ2-7	many	ASSLAGVFYEQY
TRBV28	TRBJ1-2	NA	ASSPMTGKNYGYT
TRBV18	TRBJ1-2	few	ASSPPAVVYGYT
TRBV20-1	TRBJ2-1	NA	SAGEDRATYNEQF
TRBV6-2/TRBV6-3	TRBJ1-2	few	ASSYSPRVVYGYT
TRBV27	TRBJ1-2	NA	ASSPSRASLKGYT
TRBV28	TRBJ2-1	many	ASSALDRENEQF
TRBV7-8	TRBJ2-3	many	ASSSKRGTHTDTQY
TRBV27	TRBJ2-5	NA	ASSPTGLAAETQY
TRBV7-2	TRBJ2-2	many	ASGRQGFTGELF
TRBV5-6	TRBJ2-1	few	AIGAGGYNEQF
TRBV27	TRBJ2-7	NA	ASSLFLGQGSYEQY
TRBV7-8	TRBJ1-1	NA	ASSLDEHSAF
TRBV27	TRBJ1-5	few	ASSFTGNQPQH
TRBV7-8	TRBJ1-1	NA	ASSLLTGGRTEAF
TRBV4-2	TRBJ2-1	NA	ASSHAGGSSYNEQF